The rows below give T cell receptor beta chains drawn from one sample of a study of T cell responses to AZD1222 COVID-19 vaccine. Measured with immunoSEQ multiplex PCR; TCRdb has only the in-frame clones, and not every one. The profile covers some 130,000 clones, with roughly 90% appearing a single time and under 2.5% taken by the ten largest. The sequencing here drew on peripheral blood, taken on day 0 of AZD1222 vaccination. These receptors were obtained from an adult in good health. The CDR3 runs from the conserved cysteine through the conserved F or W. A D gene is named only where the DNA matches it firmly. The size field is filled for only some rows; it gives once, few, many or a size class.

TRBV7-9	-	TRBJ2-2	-	TGTGCCAGCAGCTTAGAGGTCCTTACAGATGGCGGGGAGCTGTTTTTT	CASSLEVLTDGGELFF
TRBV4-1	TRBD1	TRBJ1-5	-	TGCGCCAGCAGCCAATCGGGACAGCTTAGCAATCAGCCCCAGCATTTT	CASSQSGQLSNQPQHF
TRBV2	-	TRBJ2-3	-	TGTGCCAGCTTAGGACAGACTAGCACAGATACGCAGTATTTT	CASLGQTSTDTQYF
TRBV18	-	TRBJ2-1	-	TGTGCCAGCTCACCGGACAGACTCAATGAGCAGTTCTTC	CASSPDRLNEQFF
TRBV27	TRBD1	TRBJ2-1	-	TGTGCCAGCAGTTTTACGGGGCTACGGACAGGGGGCTTTATTGAGCAGTTCTTC	CASSFTGLRTGGFIEQFF
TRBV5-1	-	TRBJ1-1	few	TGCGCCAGCAGCCCCCAGGTTATGGCTGAAGCTTTCTTT	CASSPQVMAEAFF
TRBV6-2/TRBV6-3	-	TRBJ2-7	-	TGTGCCAGCAGTGACGAGGGGGTTAGAACCTACGAGCAGTACTTC	CASSDEGVRTYEQYF
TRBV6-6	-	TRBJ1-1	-	TGTGCCAGCCTTCAGGGGAGCACTGAAGCTTTCTTT	CASLQGSTEAFF
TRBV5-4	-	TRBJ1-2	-	TGTGCCAGCAGTCCAGGGTCTCCGAGCTACACCTTC	CASSPGSPSYTF
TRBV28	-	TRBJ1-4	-	TGTGCCAGCAGTTTTACCTCCCGAGAGTCTAATGAAAAACTGTTTTTT	CASSFTSRESNEKLFF
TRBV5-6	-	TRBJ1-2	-	TGTGCCAGCAGCTTGGGCAGATTGTATGGCTACACCTTC	CASSLGRLYGYTF
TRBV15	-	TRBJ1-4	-	TGTGCCACCAGCAGAGATAGGGGACAACATGAAAAACTGTTTTTT	CATSRDRGQHEKLFF
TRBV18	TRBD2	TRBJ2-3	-	TGTGCCAGCTCACCATCGATGGGACTAGCTGGAGATACGCAGTATTTT	CASSPSMGLAGDTQYF
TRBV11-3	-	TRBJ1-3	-	TGTGCCAGCCAATTGACTTCGGGAGGAAACACCATATATTTT	CASQLTSGGNTIYF